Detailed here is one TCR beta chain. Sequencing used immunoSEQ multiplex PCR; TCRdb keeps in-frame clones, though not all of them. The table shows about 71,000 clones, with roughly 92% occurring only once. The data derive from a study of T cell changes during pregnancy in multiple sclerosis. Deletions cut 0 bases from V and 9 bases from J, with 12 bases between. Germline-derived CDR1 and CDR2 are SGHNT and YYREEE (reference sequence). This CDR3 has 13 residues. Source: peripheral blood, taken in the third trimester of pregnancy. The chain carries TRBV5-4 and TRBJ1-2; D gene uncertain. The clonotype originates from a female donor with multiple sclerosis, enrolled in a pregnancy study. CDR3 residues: CASSLEDGRRYTF. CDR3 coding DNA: TGTGCCAGCAGCTTGGAAGATGGCAGGCGCTACACCTTC.